Shown below are 18 T cell receptor beta chains from a single sample sequenced in a study of Ad26.COV2.S vaccination and SARS-CoV-2 variants. Repertoires were generated with immunoSEQ multiplex PCR, while TCRdb's copy carries only in-frame clones and drops some. Altogether roughly 500,000 clones are present, about 83% being singletons, with the ten largest covering about 13%. Treatment in this sample: about 20 received Ad26.COV2.S at low or high dose, single or two shots; 5 received placebo; per-sample allocation not given. Specimens were obtained on day 63 following the first vaccine or placebo injection. The material was peripheral blood, obtained in a trial of Ad26.COV2.S vaccine versus placebo. These receptors were obtained from a person aged 18 to 65 who received the Ad26.COV2.S COVID-19 vaccine or a placebo.

The rearrangement links TRBV27 to TRBJ1-5, with a tentative D call TRBD1 (6 bases). The ends were cut back, 4 bases at V and 3 bases at J, with 13 bases in the middle. The CDR3 length is 15 residues. Germline loops: CDR1 MNHEY, CDR2 SMNVEV (reference sequence). The CDR3 sequence is CASSSWGATNQPQHF. The CDR3, as DNA: TGTGCCAGCAGTTCCTGGGGGGCGACCAATCAGCCCCAGCATTTT.

The chain couples TRBV7-2 to TRBJ2-7; 8 nucleotides match TRBD2. CDR3 length equals 14 residues. J was trimmed by 6 bases and V by 3 bases; bases with no gene match: 7. Germline V lookup: CDR1 SGHTA, CDR2 FQGNSA. For the CDR3, the DNA is TGTGCCAGCAGCTTTAGAGCGGGAGACGGCGAGCAGTACTTC. Its protein product is CASSFRAGDGEQYF.

The V gene is TRBV13, the J gene TRBJ2-7; TRBD2 aligns across 8 bases. Looked up from germline, CDR1 is PRHDT and CDR2 is FYEKMQ (reference sequence). With V trimmed by 1 base and J by 3 bases, 8 bases remained unmatched. The CDR3 is 16 amino acids. The CDR3 nucleotides read TGTGCCAGCAGCTTAGAGGGTAGCGGGGTCCTCTACGAGCAGTACTTC. Residues: CASSLEGSGVLYEQYF.

Written as DNA, the CDR3 is TGTGCCAGCAGTGACCCGGGACCTCAGGGCGAGCAGTACTTC. Its protein product is CASSDPGPQGEQYF. The V call is TRBV6-6, the J call TRBJ2-7; D tentatively fits TRBD1 or TRBD2 (5 bases each). In germline, CDR1 is MNHNY, CDR2 SVGAGI (reference sequence). The CDR3 consists of 14 residues. The V and J ends lost 5 bases and 6 bases respectively, with 17 bases between them.

The V call is TRBV21-1, the J call TRBJ2-1. TRBV21-1 is marked as a pseudogene. The CDR3 consists of 17 residues. The CDR3, as DNA: TGTGCCAGCAGCAAAGGCCCCGGGACGAGCTCCTACAATGAGCAGTTCTTC. Its protein product is CASSKGPGTSSYNEQFF.

In its sample, this clone was seen once. The chain has TRBV29-1 and TRBJ2-3; TRBD2 aligns across 7 bases. This CDR3 has 15 amino acids. Germline CDR1 is SQVTM and CDR2 is ANQGSEA. The J segment lost 3 bases and the V segment lost 3 bases, leaving 9 bases of the junction unmatched. As DNA, the CDR3 is TGCAGCGTTGATATAGGCGGGAGAGCGACAGATACGCAGTATTTT. This translates into CSVDIGGRATDTQYF.

The chain has TRBV7-2 and TRBJ2-3; 7 bases line up with TRBD2. This CDR3 contains 13 residues. CDR1 is SGHTA, CDR2 FQGNSA, per germline. V was clipped by 7 bases and J by 2 bases; unmatched bases: 3. The CDR3 loop is CASTSGFTDTQYF. In DNA form, the CDR3 reads TGTGCCAGCACTAGCGGTTTCACAGATACGCAGTATTTT.

The chain uses TRBV7-2 and TRBJ1-4; the D is unclear. V lost 2 bases, J lost 6 bases, and 13 bases lay in between. Germline CDR1 and CDR2: SGHTA and FQGNSA. The CDR3 has 15 residues. DNA of the CDR3: TGTGCCAGCAGCTTACTTGTAGGCGGGCATGAAAAACTGTTTTTT. Its translation is CASSLLVGGHEKLFF.

This clone turned up a few times. The CDR3 DNA reads as TGTGCCAGCAGCCCGGGACTAGGTCCATATGAGCAGTTCTTC. It encodes CASSPGLGPYEQFF. The gene calls are TRBV27 and TRBJ2-1; 8 bases are shared with TRBD2. This CDR3 has 14 residues. Germline V gives CDR1 MNHEY, CDR2 SMNVEV (reference sequence). The J segment lost 8 bases and the V segment lost 6 bases, leaving 9 bases of the junction unmatched.

The J gene is TRBJ2-7, the V gene TRBV9; 9 bases align to TRBD2. Germline CDR1 SGDLS, CDR2 YYNGEE. The CDR3 covers 15 residues. Trimming cost V 4 bases and J 4 bases; bases outside gene matches: 9. The CDR3 bases are TGTGCCAGCAGCCCCATGCCTAGCGGGACTTACGAGCAGTACTTC. It yields the protein CASSPMPSGTYEQYF. The variable domain in full, completed from reference TRBV9 and TRBJ2-7, reads DSGVTQTPKHLITATGQRVTLRCSPRSGDLSVYWYQQSLDQGLQFLIQYYNGEERAKGNILERFSAQQFPDLHSELNLSSLELGDSALYFCASSPMPSGTYEQYFGPGTRLTVT.

V and J are TRBV7-2 and TRBJ2-5, with 9 bases aligning to TRBD2. The V gene end was trimmed by 1 base and the J gene end by 6 bases; junction bases not matched to a gene: 9. The CDR3 loop spans 16 amino acids. Germline V lookup: CDR1 SGHTA, CDR2 FQGNSA. CDR3 residues: CASSLDLAGRGKTQYF. In nucleotides, the CDR3 is TGTGCCAGCAGCTTAGATCTAGCGGGACGCGGGAAGACCCAGTACTTC.

This chain uses TRBV27 with TRBJ2-6; 9 nucleotides agree with TRBD1. Germline V gene sequence: CDR1 MNHEY, CDR2 SMNVEV (reference sequence). The CDR3 is 17 residues long. J lost 2 bases, V lost 4 bases, and 6 bases had no gene match. The CDR3 region is CASSSSTGGAGANVLTF. For the CDR3, the DNA is TGTGCCAGCAGTTCTTCAACAGGGGGCGCTGGGGCCAACGTCCTGACTTTC.

The CDR3 sequence: CASSEIQGPDTQYF. The CDR3 DNA follows: TGTGCCAGCAGTGAGATACAGGGACCAGATACGCAGTATTTT. The genes are TRBV6-1 and TRBJ2-3; TRBD1 might be the D (6 bases). CDR3 size: 14 residues. V shed 3 bases and J shed 4 bases, with 11 bases lying between them. Germline-derived CDR1 and CDR2 are MNHNS and SASEGT.

This chain connects TRBV21-1 to TRBJ2-2. TRBV21-1 is a recognized pseudogene. The CDR3 contains 18 residues. Here the CDR3 reads CASSKGVPTEQNTGELFF. In nucleotides, the CDR3 is TGTGCCAGCAGCAAAGGGGTACCGACCGAACAGAACACCGGGGAGCTGTTTTTT.

The V call is TRBV30, the J call TRBJ2-6, with D maybe TRBD2 (5 bases). CDR1 and CDR2 from the germline V gene are GTSNPN and SVGIG (reference sequence). The CDR3 has 16 residues. Between the trimmed V and J ends, which lost 8 bases and 0 bases, there was a span of 17 bases. This CDR3 is CARGFGQLSGANVLTF. The CDR3 DNA sequence: TGTGCCCGGGGATTTGGGCAACTCTCTGGGGCCAACGTCCTGACTTTC.

This chain links TRBV30 with TRBJ1-2, with D hard to call. V was trimmed by 2 bases and J by 2 bases, leaving 6 bases between them. CDR3 length: 12 amino acids. Germline V lookup: CDR1 GTSNPN, CDR2 SVGIG (reference sequence). DNA of the CDR3: TGTGCCTGGAGTCCCCCCAACTATGGCTACACCTTC. This gives the protein CAWSPPNYGYTF.

The chain employs TRBV27 and TRBJ1-3; D remains unclear. The CDR3 contains 13 residues. The V end lost 4 bases, the J end lost 2 bases, and 6 bases lay between the germline ends. Germline CDR1 MNHEY, CDR2 SMNVEV (reference sequence). The CDR3 sequence: CASSSRTGNTIYF. For the CDR3, the DNA is TGTGCCAGCAGTTCAAGAACTGGAAACACCATATATTTT.

The rearrangement uses TRBV7-3 and TRBJ2-2; D uncertain. CDR1 is SGHTA, CDR2 FQGTGA, per germline. The CDR3 contains 17 residues. Trimming cost V 5 bases and J 2 bases, with 18 bases left between them. As DNA, the CDR3 is TGTGCCAGCAGCCAAGGGCGAGGCCTTCGCAACACCGGGGAGCTGTTTTTT. It specifies CASSQGRGLRNTGELFF.